Included here is one TCR beta chain sequence, with context. Its antigen remains unknown. These data belong to a study of CXCR3-negative and CXCR3-positive naive CD8 T cells. Broader study findings: Naive cells with CXCR3 showed TRB CDR3s that were more hydrophobic than those in CXCR3-negative naive cells. Naive subsets had comparable surface CD5, so TRB CDR3 properties gauged TCR strength.

Each TRB cDNA library was prepared by 5' RACE (with UMI labels). Following a re-call of the 5' RACE reads, TCRdb has one entry per CDR3 protein and lacks DNA. The sample includes tens of thousands of distinct CDR3 sequences. The germline gives CDR1 SGHNT, CDR2 YENEEA. This CDR3 is built from 15 residues. Material: naive CXCR3+ CD8+ T cells from blood. Subset given: CD45RO-CCR7+CD27+CD95- naive CD8+ T cells expressing CXCR3 (TNR3+). This sequence originates from a human donor in good health. Some clones in this sample may be carry-over from other donors' samples. This chain joins TRBV11-3 and TRBJ2-2; the TCRdb call, TRBD2, lacks DNA for checking. The CDR3 spells CASSLGRAGTGELFF.